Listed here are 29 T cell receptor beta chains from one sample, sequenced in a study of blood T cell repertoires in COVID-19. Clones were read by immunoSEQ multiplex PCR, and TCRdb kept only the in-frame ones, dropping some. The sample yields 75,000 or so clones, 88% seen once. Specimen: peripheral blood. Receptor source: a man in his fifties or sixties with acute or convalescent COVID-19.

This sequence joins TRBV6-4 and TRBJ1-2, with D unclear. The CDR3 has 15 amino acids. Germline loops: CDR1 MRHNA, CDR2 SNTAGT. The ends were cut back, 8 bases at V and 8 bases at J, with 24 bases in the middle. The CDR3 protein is CASRPSGQTSSGYTF. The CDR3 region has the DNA TGTGCCAGCCGGCCTTCTGGGCAGACCTCATCGGGCTACACCTTC.

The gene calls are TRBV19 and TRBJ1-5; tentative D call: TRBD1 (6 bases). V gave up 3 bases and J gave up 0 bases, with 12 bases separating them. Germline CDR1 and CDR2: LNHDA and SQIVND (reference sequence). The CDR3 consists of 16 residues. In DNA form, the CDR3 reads TGTGCCAGTAGTATTTCGGCAGGGGTTAGCAATCAGCCCCAGCATTTT. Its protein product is CASSISAGVSNQPQHF.

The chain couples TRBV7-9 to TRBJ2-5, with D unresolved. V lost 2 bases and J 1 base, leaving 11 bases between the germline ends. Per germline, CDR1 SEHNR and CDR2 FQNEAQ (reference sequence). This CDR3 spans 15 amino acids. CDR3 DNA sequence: TGTGCCAGCAGCTTACTGCAGGCCATCCAAGAGACCCAGTACTTC. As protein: CASSLLQAIQETQYF.

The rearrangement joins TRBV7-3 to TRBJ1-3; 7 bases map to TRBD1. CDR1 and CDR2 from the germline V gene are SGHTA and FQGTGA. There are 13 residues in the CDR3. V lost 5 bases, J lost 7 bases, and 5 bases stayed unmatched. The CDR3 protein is CASSRQGRNTIYF. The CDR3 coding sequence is TGTGCCAGCAGCAGACAGGGACGGAACACCATATATTTT.

CDR3 in DNA: TGTGCCTGGCCTCGACTCGAACCCAAGTACAATGAGCAGTTCTTC. Translation: CAWPRLEPKYNEQFF. The chain joins TRBV30 to TRBJ2-1; D not certain. The CDR3 spans 15 residues. Trimming shortened V by 5 bases and J by 4 bases, and 18 bases separated the two germline ends. The germline CDR1 and CDR2 sequences are GTSNPN and SVGIG (reference sequence).

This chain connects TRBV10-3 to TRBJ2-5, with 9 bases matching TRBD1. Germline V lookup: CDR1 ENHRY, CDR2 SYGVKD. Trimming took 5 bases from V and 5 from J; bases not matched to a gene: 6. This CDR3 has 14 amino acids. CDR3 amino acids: CAISPRTGDETQYF. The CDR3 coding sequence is TGTGCCATCAGTCCACGGACAGGGGACGAGACCCAGTACTTC.

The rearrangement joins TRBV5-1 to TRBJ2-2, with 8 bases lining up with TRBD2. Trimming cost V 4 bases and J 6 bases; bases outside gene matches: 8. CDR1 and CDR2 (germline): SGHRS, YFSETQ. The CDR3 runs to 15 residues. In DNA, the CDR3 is TGCGCCAGCAGCCCCGACCGGGGGGGCCCCGGGGAGCTGTTTTTT. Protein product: CASSPDRGGPGELFF.

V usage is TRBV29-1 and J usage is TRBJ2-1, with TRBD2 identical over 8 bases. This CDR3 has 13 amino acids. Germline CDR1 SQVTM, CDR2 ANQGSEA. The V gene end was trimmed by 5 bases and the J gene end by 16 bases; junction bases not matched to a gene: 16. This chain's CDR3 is CSVWVGGVSLSFF. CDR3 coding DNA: TGCAGCGTTTGGGTCGGGGGGGTTTCTTTATCCTTCTTC.

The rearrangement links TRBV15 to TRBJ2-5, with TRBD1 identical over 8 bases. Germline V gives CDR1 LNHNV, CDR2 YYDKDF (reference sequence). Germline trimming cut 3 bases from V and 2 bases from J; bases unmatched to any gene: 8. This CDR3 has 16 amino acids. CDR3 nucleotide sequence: TGTGCCACCAGCAGTCGAAGAGGACAGGGACAAGAGACCCAGTACTTC. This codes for CATSSRRGQGQETQYF. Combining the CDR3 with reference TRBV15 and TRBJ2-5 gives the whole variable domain DAMVIQNPRYQVTQFGKPVTLSCSQTLNHNVMYWYQQKSSQAPKLLFHYYDKDFNNEADTPDNFQSRRPNTSFCFLDIRSPGLGDTAMYLCATSSRRGQGQETQYFGPGTRLLVL.

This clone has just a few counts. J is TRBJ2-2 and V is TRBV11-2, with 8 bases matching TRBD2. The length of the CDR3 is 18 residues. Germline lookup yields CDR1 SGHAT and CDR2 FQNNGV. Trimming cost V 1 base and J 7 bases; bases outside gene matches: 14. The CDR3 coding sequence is TGTGCCAGCAGCTTAGTAGGGCCTAGCGGGCCGGCGGGCGGGGAGCTGTTTTTT. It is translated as CASSLVGPSGPAGGELFF.

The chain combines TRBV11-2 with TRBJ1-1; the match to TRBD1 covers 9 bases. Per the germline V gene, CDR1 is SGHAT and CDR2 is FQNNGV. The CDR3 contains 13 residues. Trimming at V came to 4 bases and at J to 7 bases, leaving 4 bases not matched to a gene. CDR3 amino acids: CASSWTGAREAFF. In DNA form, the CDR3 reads TGTGCCAGCAGCTGGACAGGGGCCCGTGAAGCTTTCTTT.

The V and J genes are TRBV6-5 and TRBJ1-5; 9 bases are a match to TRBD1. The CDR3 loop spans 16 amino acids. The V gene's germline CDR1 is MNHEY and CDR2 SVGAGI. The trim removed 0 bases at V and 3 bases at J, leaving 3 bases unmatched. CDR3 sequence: CASSYSGTGSNQPQHF. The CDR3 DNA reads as TGTGCCAGCAGTTACTCGGGGACAGGGTCCAATCAGCCCCAGCATTTT.

As DNA, the CDR3 is TGCGCCAGCAGTGAGCCCGGGACAGGGAAGGAGGATGAGCAGTTCTTC. Translating it yields CASSEPGTGKEDEQFF. The rearrangement uses TRBV10-2 and TRBJ2-1, with 9 bases lining up with TRBD1. The V gene end was trimmed by 2 bases and the J gene end by 8 bases; junction bases not matched to a gene: 10. The V gene's germline CDR1 is WSHSY and CDR2 SAAADI. This CDR3 spans 16 amino acids.

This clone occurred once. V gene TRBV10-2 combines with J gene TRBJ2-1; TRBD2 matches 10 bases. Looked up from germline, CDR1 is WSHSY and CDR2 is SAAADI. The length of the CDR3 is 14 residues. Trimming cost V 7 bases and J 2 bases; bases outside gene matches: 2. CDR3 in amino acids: CASTGTSAYNEQFF. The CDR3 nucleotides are TGCGCCAGCACCGGGACTAGCGCCTACAATGAGCAGTTCTTC.

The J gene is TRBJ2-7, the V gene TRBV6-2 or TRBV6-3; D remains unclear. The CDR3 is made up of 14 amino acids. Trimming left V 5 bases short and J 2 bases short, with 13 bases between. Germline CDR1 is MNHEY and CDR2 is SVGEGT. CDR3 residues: CASSTPVRPYEQYF. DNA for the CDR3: TGTGCCAGCAGTACTCCGGTCCGCCCCTACGAGCAGTACTTC.

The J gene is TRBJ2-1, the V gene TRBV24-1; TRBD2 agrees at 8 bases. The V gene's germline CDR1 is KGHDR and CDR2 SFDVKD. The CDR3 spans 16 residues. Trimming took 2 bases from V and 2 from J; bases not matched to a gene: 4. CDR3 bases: TGTGCCACCAGTGATTCGGGAGGGAACACCTACAATGAGCAGTTCTTC. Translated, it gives CATSDSGGNTYNEQFF.

In DNA form, the CDR3 reads TGTGCCAGCAATCCGGGACAGGGACCCTACGAGCAGTACTTC. Residues: CASNPGQGPYEQYF. The V call is TRBV6-5, the J call TRBJ2-7; 9 bases fit TRBD1. V lost 7 bases to trimming and J lost 2 bases; unmatched junction nucleotides: 6. CDR1 is MNHEY, CDR2 SVGAGI, per germline. This CDR3 is 14 amino acids long.

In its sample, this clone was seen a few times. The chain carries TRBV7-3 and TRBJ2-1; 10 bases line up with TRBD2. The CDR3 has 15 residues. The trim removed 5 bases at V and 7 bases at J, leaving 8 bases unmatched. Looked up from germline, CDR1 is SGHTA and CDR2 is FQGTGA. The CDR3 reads CASSPKRGGTNEQFF. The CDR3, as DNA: TGTGCCAGCAGCCCCAAGCGGGGGGGCACTAATGAGCAGTTCTTC.

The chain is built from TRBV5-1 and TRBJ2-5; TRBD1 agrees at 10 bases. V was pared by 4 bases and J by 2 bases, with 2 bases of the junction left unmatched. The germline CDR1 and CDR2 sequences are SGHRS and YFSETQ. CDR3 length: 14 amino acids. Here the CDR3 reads CASSPGQGQETQYF. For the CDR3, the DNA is TGCGCCAGCAGCCCGGGACAGGGGCAAGAGACCCAGTACTTC.

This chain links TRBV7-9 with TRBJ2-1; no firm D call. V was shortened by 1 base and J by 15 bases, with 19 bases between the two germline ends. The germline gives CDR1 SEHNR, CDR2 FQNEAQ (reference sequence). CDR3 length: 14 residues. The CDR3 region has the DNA TGTGCCAGCAGCTTAGGACTGGCCCCCAAAGGTCGGTTCTTC. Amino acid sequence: CASSLGLAPKGRFF.

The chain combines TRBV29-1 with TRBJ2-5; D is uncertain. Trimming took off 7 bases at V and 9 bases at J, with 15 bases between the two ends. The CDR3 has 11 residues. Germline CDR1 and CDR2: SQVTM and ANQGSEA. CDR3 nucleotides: TGCAGCGAGGGTCACCGGAGTGCCCAGTACTTC. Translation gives CSEGHRSAQYF. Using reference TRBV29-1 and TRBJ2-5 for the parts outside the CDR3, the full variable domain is SAVISQKPSRDICQRGTSLTIQCQVDSQVTMMFWYRQQPGQSLTLIATANQGSEATYESGFVIDKFPISRPNLTFSTLTVSNMSPEDSSIYLCSEGHRSAQYFGPGTRLLVL.

CDR3 sequence (DNA): TGCGCCAGCAGCTCCACCGGGACAGGGGACTATGGCTACACCTTC. Translation: CASSSTGTGDYGYTF. This rearrangement joins TRBV5-1 to TRBJ1-2, with 10 bases aligning to TRBD1. With V trimmed by 3 bases and J by 3 bases, 5 bases remained unmatched. The CDR3 totals 15 residues. Germline V gene lookup returns CDR1 SGHRS and CDR2 YFSETQ. Full variable domain (rest looked up from reference TRBV5-1 and TRBJ1-2): KAGVTQTPRYLIKTRGQQVTLSCSPISGHRSVSWYQQTPGQGLQFLFEYFSETQRNKGNFPGRFSGRQFSNSRSEMNVSTLELGDSALYLCASSSTGTGDYGYTFGSGTRLTVV.

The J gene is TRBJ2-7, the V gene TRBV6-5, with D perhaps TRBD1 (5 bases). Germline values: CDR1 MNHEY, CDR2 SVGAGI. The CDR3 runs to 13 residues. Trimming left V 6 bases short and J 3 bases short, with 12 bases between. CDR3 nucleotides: TGTGCCAGCAGACCTTCAGGGAACTACGAGCAGTACTTC. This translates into CASRPSGNYEQYF.

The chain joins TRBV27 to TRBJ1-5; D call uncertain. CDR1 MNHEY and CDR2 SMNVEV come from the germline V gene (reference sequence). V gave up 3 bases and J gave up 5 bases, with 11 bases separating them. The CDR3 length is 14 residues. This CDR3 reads CASSFAGPYQPQHF. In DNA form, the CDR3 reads TGTGCCAGCAGTTTTGCTGGGCCCTATCAGCCCCAGCATTTT.

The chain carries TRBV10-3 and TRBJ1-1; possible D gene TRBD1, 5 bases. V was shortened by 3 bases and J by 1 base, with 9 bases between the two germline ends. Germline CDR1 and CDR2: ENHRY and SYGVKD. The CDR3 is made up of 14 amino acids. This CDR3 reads CAISEGVSNTEAFF. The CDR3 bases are TGTGCCATCAGTGAAGGGGTTTCGAACACTGAAGCTTTCTTT.

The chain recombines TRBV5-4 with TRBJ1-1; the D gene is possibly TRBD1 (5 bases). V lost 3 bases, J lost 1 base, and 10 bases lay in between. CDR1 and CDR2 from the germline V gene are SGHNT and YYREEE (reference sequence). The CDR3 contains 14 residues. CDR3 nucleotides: TGTGCCAGCAGCTCAAGGGGTCCGAACACTGAAGCTTTCTTT. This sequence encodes CASSSRGPNTEAFF. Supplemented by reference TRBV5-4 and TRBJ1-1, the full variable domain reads ETGVTQSPTHLIKTRGQQVTLRCSSQSGHNTVSWYQQALGQGPQFIFQYYREEENGRGNFPPRFSGLQFPNYSSELNVNALELDDSALYLCASSSRGPNTEAFFGQGTRLTVV.

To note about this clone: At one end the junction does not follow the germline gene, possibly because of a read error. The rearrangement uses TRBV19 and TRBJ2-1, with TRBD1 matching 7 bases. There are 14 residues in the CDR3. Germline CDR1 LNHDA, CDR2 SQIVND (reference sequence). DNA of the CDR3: TGTGCCAGTAGAATAGGACAGGACTACAATGAGCAGTTCTTC. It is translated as CASRIGQDYNEQFF.

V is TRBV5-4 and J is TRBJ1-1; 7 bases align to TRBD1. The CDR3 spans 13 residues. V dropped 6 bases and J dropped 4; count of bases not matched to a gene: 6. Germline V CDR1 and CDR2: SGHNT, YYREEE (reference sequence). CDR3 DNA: TGTGCCAGCACTATAGACAGGGCCACTGAAGCTTTCTTT. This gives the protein CASTIDRATEAFF. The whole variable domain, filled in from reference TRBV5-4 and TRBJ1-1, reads ETGVTQSPTHLIKTRGQQVTLRCSSQSGHNTVSWYQQALGQGPQFIFQYYREEENGRGNFPPRFSGLQFPNYSSELNVNALELDDSALYLCASTIDRATEAFFGQGTRLTVV.

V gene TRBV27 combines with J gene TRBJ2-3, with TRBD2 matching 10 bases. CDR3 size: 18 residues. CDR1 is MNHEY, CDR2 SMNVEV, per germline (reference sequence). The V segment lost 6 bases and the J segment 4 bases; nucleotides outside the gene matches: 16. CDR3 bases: TGTGCCAGCAGCCCATATACTGATAGCGGGGGGCGGGCAGATACGCAGTATTTT. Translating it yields CASSPYTDSGGRADTQYF.